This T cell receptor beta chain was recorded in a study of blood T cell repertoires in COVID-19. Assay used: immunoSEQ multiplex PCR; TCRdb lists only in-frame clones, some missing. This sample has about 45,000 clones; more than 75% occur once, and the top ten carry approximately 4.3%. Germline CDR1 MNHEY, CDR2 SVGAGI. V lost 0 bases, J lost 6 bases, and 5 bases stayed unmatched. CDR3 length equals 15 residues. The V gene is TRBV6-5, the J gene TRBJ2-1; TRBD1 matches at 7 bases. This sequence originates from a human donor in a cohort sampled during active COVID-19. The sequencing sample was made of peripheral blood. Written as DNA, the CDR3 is TGTGCCAGCAGTTACTCAGGGGGCAGAGGCAATGAGCAGTTCTTC. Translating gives CASSYSGGRGNEQFF.